This T cell receptor beta chain was recovered during a study of T cell responses to AZD1222 COVID-19 vaccine. Study-wide points: Clonal diversity was possibly underestimated, and white British individuals and females predominated among donors. Sampled repertoires all dated from after the peak T cell response.

J lost 3 bases, V lost 5 bases, and 5 bases had no gene match. The CDR3 consists of 14 residues. Germline assignment: CDR1 SEHNR and CDR2 FQNEAQ (reference sequence). Concerning this clone itself: Its antigen is still unknown.

The data were produced by immunoSEQ multiplex PCR, yet TCRdb's version contains in-frame clones alone and is incomplete. This table holds approximately 100,000 clones, nearly 95% found once. Here the sequenced sample was peripheral blood, taken on day 0 of AZD1222 vaccination. This sequence originates from an adult in good health. The chain combines TRBV7-9 with TRBJ2-3, with 7 bases matching TRBD1. The CDR3 sequence is CASSPDRTTDTQYF. As DNA, the CDR3 is TGTGCCAGCAGCCCGGACAGGACAACAGATACGCAGTATTTT.